The subject of this entry is one TCR beta chain. The antigen remains unidentified. The source of the sample is a study of Graves' ophthalmopathy and Graves' hyperthyroidism. General study results and limits: At about 69% sensitivity and approximately 72% specificity, the model predicted progression of the ophthalmopathy.

New diagnoses, under 2 months' duration, and ages 18 to 65 characterized the hyperthyroidism patients. Transcripts of RNA were the source for amplifying TCR beta CDR3 regions. After a first-round RT-PCR with HTBI primers, a second-round multiplex PCR was run. TCRdb recomputed calls from the multiplex PCR reads with MiXCR, one row per CDR3 protein. The sample yields about 370,000 distinct CDR3 sequences, approximately 17% seen once. Per germline, CDR1 MDHEN and CDR2 SYDVKM. With 7 bases clipped from V and 10 bases from J, the junction kept 10 bases outside the gene matches. CDR3 length: 12 amino acids.

The chain uses TRBV28 and TRBJ2-7; 7 nucleotides match TRBD2. The sequencing input was peripheral blood. The TCR sequence derives from an adult woman with stable Graves' hyperthyroidism. For the CDR3, the DNA is TGTGCCAGCACTTCAGGTGGGGACTATCAGTACTTC. Its translation is CASTSGGDYQYF. Full variable domain (outside the CDR3, taken from reference TRBV28 and TRBJ2-7): DVKVTQSSRYLVKRTGEKVFLECVQDMDHENMFWYRQDPGLGLRLIYFSYDVKMKEKGDIPEGYSVSREKKERFSLILESASTNQTSMYLCASTSGGDYQYFGPGTRLTVT.